Listed here is a single T cell receptor beta chain. The PCR ran on 60 Vbeta and 13 Jbeta primers. Clones were sequenced by immunoSEQ multiplex PCR, and TCRdb holds only the in-frame ones, with some missing. The table has just over 200,000 clones, about 81% seen once. These data belong to a study of cytomegalovirus exposure and HLA in healthy donors. Source material: PBMCs. The receptor was isolated from a woman aged 40 to 49 in good health and CMV-seronegative.

The CDR3 reads CASSSQGGGTEAFF. CDR3 nucleotides: TGTGCCAGCAGCTCCCAGGGAGGGGGGACTGAAGCTTTCTTT. This chain connects TRBV7-3 to TRBJ1-1, with D possibly being TRBD1 (6 bases). The V and J ends lost 4 bases and 5 bases respectively, with 14 bases between them. The CDR3 has 14 amino acids. In germline, CDR1 is SGHTA, CDR2 FQGTGA.